This TCR beta chain was observed in a study of T cell responses to AZD1222 COVID-19 vaccine. Per the germline V gene, CDR1 is LGHDT and CDR2 is YNNKEL (reference sequence). This CDR3 region has 19 residues. V trimming: 4 bases; J trimming: 0 bases; junction bases outside the gene matches: 18. This table comes from immunoSEQ multiplex PCR, and its TCRdb copy is limited to in-frame clones, with some not included. The table includes approximately 140,000 clones, roughly nine tenths detected once. This receptor was identified in an adult in good health. This chain connects TRBV3-1 (or the pseudogene TRBV3-2) to TRBJ2-7; 7 bases align to TRBD2. This material consisted of peripheral blood, taken on day 0 of AZD1222 vaccination. The CDR3 DNA is TGTGCCAGCAGCCCGAAGCTAGCGGCAAACTTGGGAAGCTCCTACGAGCAGTACTTC. This encodes CASSPKLAANLGSSYEQYF.